These T cell receptor beta chains were read from a single sample in a study of chemoradiotherapy in HPV16-positive cancers. This table comes from immunoSEQ multiplex PCR, and its TCRdb copy is limited to in-frame clones, with some not included. The repertoire includes 1,500 to 2,000 clones, 85% of them detected once, and about 9.2% sits in the top ten. The sample was tumor tissue, taken from a patient who underwent chemoradiotherapy. The receptors shown here come from a human donor with HPV-associated anogenital cancer. CDR3s include the opening cysteine and the closing phenylalanine or tryptophan. D genes are given only for firm matches. Not every row has a clone size; where given, it reads once, few, many or a size class.

TRBJ2-7 | - | TRBV6-5 | - | TGTGCCAGCAGTTACTCCCCAGGGCCGACCTACGAGCAGTACTTC | CASSYSPGPTYEQYF
TRBJ1-1 | - | TRBV19 | - | TGTGCCAGTAGTAACGGCGGGCGGGTTTACACTGAAGCTTTCTTT | CASSNGGRVYTEAFF
TRBJ1-3 | TRBD1 | TRBV6-1 | - | TGTGCCAGCAGTGCAACCGGGACAGGGGCCCGAAACACCATATATTTT | CASSATGTGARNTIYF
TRBJ2-5 | - | TRBV7-2 | - | TGTGCCAGCAGCGCCAGGGAACGAGAGACCCAGTACTTC | CASSARERETQYF
TRBJ1-2 | TRBD1 | TRBV11-2 | - | TGTGCCAGCAGCCTTGACAGGGGGCTAGGTGGCTACACCTTC | CASSLDRGLGGYTF
TRBJ2-1 | TRBD2 | TRBV10-3 | - | TGTGCCATCAGTGGACGAAGCGGGGGGACTTACAATGAGCAGTTCTTC | CAISGRSGGTYNEQFF
TRBJ2-5 | - | TRBV18 | - | TGTGCCAGCTCACCGGGAGAGACCCAGTACTTC | CASSPGETQYF
TRBJ2-3 | TRBD2 | TRBV5-1 | - | TGCGCCAGCAGCGCGCCCCTAGCGGGGGACACAGATACGCAGTATTTT | CASSAPLAGDTDTQYF
TRBJ1-4 | - | TRBV30 | - | TGTGCCTGGAGTAGCGACGCAGATGAAAAACTGTTTTTT | CAWSSDADEKLFF
TRBJ2-1 | - | TRBV28 | - | TGTGCCAGCAGTTTATCAGTGCGTGGGAATGAGCAGTTCTTC | CASSLSVRGNEQFF
TRBJ2-1 | - | TRBV4-1 | - | TGCGCCAGCAGCCAATTCTCGGGGGACCTCTACAATGAGCAGTTCTTC | CASSQFSGDLYNEQFF
TRBJ2-7 | - | TRBV15 | once | TGTGCCACCAGCAGAGATCGGCAGGCGAGCTCCTACGAGCAGTACTTC | CATSRDRQASSYEQYF
TRBJ2-2 | - | TRBV2 | - | TGTGCCATCTCGCCGTCGCAGGGATACAACACCGGGGAGCTGTTTTTT | CAISPSQGYNTGELFF
TRBJ1-5 | - | TRBV27 | once | TGTGCCAGCAGTTGGGCAGGGAATTCACAGCCCCAGCATTTT | CASSWAGNSQPQHF
TRBJ2-3 | TRBD2 | TRBV5-6 | once | TGTGCCAGCAGTACGACTAGCGGGATGACAGATACGCAGTATTTT | CASSTTSGMTDTQYF
TRBJ2-7 | TRBD2 | TRBV11-2 | - | TGTGCCAGCAGCTTAGATGGGGGACTAGCAAGGTACGAGCAGTACTTC | CASSLDGGLARYEQYF
TRBJ2-5 | - | TRBV19 | - | TGTGCCAGTAGCGATAGGTGGGAAGAGACCCAGTACTTC | CASSDRWEETQYF
TRBJ2-6 | - | TRBV5-4 | - | TGTGCCAGTGAACGTTTCTCTGGGGCCAACGTCCTGACTTTC | CASERFSGANVLTF
TRBJ1-4 | - | TRBV5-1 | - | TGCGCCAGCAGCTCTACGGTAGCGGGGGCAGGAGAAAAACTGTTTTTT | CASSSTVAGAGEKLFF
TRBJ2-7 | TRBD2 | TRBV7-8 | - | TGTGCCAGCAGCTTAGCGTCCAGCGGGAGGTTGGCAGAGCAGTACTTC | CASSLASSGRLAEQYF
TRBJ2-7 | - | TRBV6-5 | few | TGTGCCAGCAGTCCCGGGACTGACTTACCCTACGAGCAGTACTTC | CASSPGTDLPYEQYF
TRBJ2-3 | - | TRBV5-1 | - | TGCGCCAGCAGCAGGGGATTCGATACGCAGTATTTT | CASSRGFDTQYF
TRBJ1-1 | TRBD1 | TRBV4-1 | - | TGCGCCAGCAGCGAGGGGGACAGGCTCATGAACACTGAAGCTTTCTTT | CASSEGDRLMNTEAFF
TRBJ2-2 | - | TRBV11-3 | - | TGTGCCAGCAGCCCCCTGGGGACTTTTAACACCGGGGAGCTGTTTTTT | CASSPLGTFNTGELFF
TRBJ2-1 | - | TRBV5-1 | - | TGCGCCAGCAGCCGTTATGGGGGTCACTCCTACAATGAGCAGTTCTTC | CASSRYGGHSYNEQFF
TRBJ1-1 | - | TRBV19 | few | TGTGCCAGTAGTATCCTCCGGGACACTGAAGCTTTCTTT | CASSILRDTEAFF
TRBJ1-1 | TRBD1 | TRBV9 | - | TGTGCCAGCACCACAACAGGGGGCACTGAAGCTTTCTTT | CASTTTGGTEAFF
TRBJ1-2 | - | TRBV9 | - | TGTGCCAGCAGCGTAGCAGGGACTCCCTACTATGGCTACACCTTC | CASSVAGTPYYGYTF
TRBJ2-2 | - | TRBV6-5 | - | TGTGCCAGCAGCCCCGTTGGGGGCGGGGAGCTGTTTTTT | CASSPVGGGELFF
TRBJ1-6 | - | TRBV18 | - | TGTGCCAGCTCACTCAGGGGAGTTAAGGGTTCACCCCTCCACTTT | CASSLRGVKGSPLHF
TRBJ2-7 | - | TRBV19 | - | TGTGCCAGTAGTATTGGGGGGGGGACAGTCCACGAGCAGTACTTC | CASSIGGGTVHEQYF
TRBJ1-1 | - | TRBV7-6 | few | TGTGCCAGCAGCTTAGAGATGAACACTGAAGCTTTCTTT | CASSLEMNTEAFF
TRBJ2-2 | - | TRBV14 | once | TGTGCCGAAACTGGCTGGTTGGGGGAGCTGTTTTTT | CAETGWLGELFF
TRBJ1-5 | - | TRBV7-2 | - | TGTGCCAGCAGCTTAGGACAGGACACCGGGCCCCAGCATTTT | CASSLGQDTGPQHF
TRBJ2-3 | TRBD2 | TRBV18 | - | TGTGCCAGCTCACCGACTTTTTTTAGCGGGGGCACAGATACGCAGTATTTT | CASSPTFFSGGTDTQYF
TRBJ2-6 | TRBD2 | TRBV7-9 | - | TGTGCCAGCAGCCCTGGTCGTAGGACTAGAGCTGGTGGGGCCAACGTCCTGACTTTC | CASSPGRRTRAGGANVLTF
TRBJ2-1 | TRBD2 | TRBV6-1 | - | TGTGCCAGCAGTGAAAGTAGCGGGGGAGATTACAATGAGCAGTTCTTC | CASSESSGGDYNEQFF
TRBJ2-2 | - | TRBV30 | - | TGTGCCTGGAGTGTAACGGGAATAAGAGGCACCGGGGAGCTGTTTTTT | CAWSVTGIRGTGELFF
TRBJ1-1 | - | TRBV6-4 | - | TGTGCCAGCAGTGAGACAGGAGAGAACACTGAAGCTTTCTTT | CASSETGENTEAFF
TRBJ1-1 | - | TRBV19 | - | TGTGCCAGTAAAGTGAGGGAGATGAACACTGAAGCTTTCTTT | CASKVREMNTEAFF
TRBJ2-1 | TRBD2 | TRBV7-8 | - | TGTGCCAGCAGCCGTCGACTAGCGGGAGCCGCGCTATTATACAATGAGCAGTTCTTC | CASSRRLAGAALLYNEQFF
TRBJ2-1 | TRBD1 | TRBV7-8 | - | TGTGCCAGCAGCGGGAACCGGGACAGGGGCAATGAGCAGTTCTTC | CASSGNRDRGNEQFF
TRBJ1-2 | TRBD1 | TRBV2 | - | TGTGCCAGCAGGGACAGGGGTTCGGGCTATGGCTACACCTTC | CASRDRGSGYGYTF
TRBJ1-5 | TRBD1 | TRBV4-1 | - | TGCGCCAGCAGCCTAGGACAGGGGGATCAGCCCCAGCATTTT | CASSLGQGDQPQHF
TRBJ2-7 | TRBD1 | TRBV7-2 | - | TGTGCCAGCAGCTTAGTGGGACAGGGGGCCTACGAGCAGTACTTC | CASSLVGQGAYEQYF
TRBJ2-2 | TRBD1 | TRBV7-2 | - | TGTGCCAGCAGCGTTACCTCAGGGGGCGCCGGGGAGCTGTTTTTT | CASSVTSGGAGELFF
TRBJ1-6 | - | TRBV7-2 | once | TGTGCCAGCAGCTTAGTGGGAAATTCACCCCTCCACTTT | CASSLVGNSPLHF
TRBJ2-3 | - | TRBV21-1 | - | TGTGCCAGCAGCAAACAGAGTCCCGCAGATACGCAGTATTTT | CASSKQSPADTQYF
TRBJ1-1 | - | TRBV5-8 | - | TGTGCCAGCAGCCTGCCCCGACAGACTGAAGCTTTCTTT | CASSLPRQTEAFF
TRBJ2-2 | - | TRBV5-1 | - | TGCGCCAGTAAACTAGAGGTCGCCACCGGGGAGCTGTTTTTT | CASKLEVATGELFF
TRBJ1-3 | - | TRBV7-7 | - | TGTGCCAGCGAGACGTCGCTTGTTCGGGACACCATATATTTT | CASETSLVRDTIYF